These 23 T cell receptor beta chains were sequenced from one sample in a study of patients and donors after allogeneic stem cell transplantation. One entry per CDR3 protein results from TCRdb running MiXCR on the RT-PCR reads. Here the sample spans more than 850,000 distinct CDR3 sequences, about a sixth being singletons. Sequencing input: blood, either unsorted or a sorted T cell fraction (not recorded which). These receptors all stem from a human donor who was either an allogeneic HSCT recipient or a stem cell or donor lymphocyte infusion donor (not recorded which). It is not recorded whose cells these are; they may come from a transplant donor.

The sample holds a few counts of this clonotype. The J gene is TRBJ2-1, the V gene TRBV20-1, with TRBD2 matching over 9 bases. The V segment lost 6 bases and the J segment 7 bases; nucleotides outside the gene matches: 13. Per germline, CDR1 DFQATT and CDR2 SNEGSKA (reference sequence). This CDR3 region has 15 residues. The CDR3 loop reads CSAISGGVTRNEQFF. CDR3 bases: TGCAGTGCAATTAGCGGGGGCGTTACCCGAAATGAGCAGTTCTTC.

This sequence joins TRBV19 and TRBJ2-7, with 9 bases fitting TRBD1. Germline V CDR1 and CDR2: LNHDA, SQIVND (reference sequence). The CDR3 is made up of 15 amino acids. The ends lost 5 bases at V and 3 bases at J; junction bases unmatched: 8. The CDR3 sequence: CASSVPGTGIYEQYF. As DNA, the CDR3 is TGTGCCAGTAGTGTGCCCGGGACAGGGATCTACGAGCAGTACTTC.

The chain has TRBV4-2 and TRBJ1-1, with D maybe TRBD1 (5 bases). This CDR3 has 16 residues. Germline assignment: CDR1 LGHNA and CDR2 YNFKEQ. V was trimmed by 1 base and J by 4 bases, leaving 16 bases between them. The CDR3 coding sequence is TGTGCCAGCAGCCAAGCGACTCTAGGGGCCGGCACTGAAGCTTTCTTT. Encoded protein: CASSQATLGAGTEAFF.

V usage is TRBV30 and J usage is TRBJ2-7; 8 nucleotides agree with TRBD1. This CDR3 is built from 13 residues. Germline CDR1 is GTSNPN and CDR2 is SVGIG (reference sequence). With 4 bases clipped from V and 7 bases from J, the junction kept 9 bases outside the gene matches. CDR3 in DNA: TGTGCCTGGAAGATGGACAGGGTGGGAGAGCAGTACTTC. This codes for CAWKMDRVGEQYF.

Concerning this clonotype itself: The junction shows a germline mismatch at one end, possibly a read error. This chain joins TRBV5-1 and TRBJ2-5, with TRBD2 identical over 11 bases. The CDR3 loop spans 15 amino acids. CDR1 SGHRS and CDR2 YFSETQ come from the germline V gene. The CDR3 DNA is TGCACCAGCAGCTCTAGCGGGGGGTACCAAGAGACCCAGTACTTC. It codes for CTSSSSGGYQETQYF. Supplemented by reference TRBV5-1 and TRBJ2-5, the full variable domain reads KAGVTQTPRYLIKTRGQQVTLSCSPISGHRSVSWYQQTPGQGLQFLFEYFSETQRNKGNFPGRFSGRQFSNSRSEMNVSTLELGDSALYLCTSSSSGGYQETQYFGPGTRLLVL.

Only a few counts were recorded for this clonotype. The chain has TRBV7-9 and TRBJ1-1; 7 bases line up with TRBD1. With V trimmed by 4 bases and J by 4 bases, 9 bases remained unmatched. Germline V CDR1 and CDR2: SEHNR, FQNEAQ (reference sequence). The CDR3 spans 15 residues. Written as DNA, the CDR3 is TGTGCCAGCAGCTCCACTACAGGGGCCGGCACTGAAGCTTTCTTT. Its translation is CASSSTTGAGTEAFF.

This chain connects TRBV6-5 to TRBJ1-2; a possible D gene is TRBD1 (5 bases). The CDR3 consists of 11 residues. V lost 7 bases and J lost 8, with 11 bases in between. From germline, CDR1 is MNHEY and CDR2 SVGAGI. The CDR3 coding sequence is TGTGCCAGCACCGACGGGGGAGGCTACACCTTC. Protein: CASTDGGGYTF.

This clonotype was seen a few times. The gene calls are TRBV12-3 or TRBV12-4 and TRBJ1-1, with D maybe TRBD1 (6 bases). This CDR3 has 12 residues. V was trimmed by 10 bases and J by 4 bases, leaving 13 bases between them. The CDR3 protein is CATKGGFTEAFF. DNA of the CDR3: TGTGCCACCAAAGGGGGGTTCACTGAAGCTTTCTTT.

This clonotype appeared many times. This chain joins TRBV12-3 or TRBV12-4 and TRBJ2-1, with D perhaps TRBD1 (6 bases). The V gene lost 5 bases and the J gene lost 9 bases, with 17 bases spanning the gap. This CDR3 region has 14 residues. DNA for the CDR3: TGTGCCAGCAGTCACAGGGAAAGTAGTAGTGAGCAGTTCTTC. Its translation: CASSHRESSSEQFF.

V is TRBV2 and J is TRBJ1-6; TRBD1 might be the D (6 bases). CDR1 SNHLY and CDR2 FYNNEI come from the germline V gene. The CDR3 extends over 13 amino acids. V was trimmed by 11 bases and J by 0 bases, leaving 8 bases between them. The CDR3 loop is CADRSSYNSPLHF. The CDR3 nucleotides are TGTGCCGACAGGAGCTCCTATAATTCACCCCTCCACTTT.

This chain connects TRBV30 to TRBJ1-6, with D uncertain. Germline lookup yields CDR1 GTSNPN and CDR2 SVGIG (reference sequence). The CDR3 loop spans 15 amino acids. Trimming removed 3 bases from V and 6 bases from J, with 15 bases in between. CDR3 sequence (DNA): TGTGCCTGGAGGGGTTTGGGTTGGGGTAATTCACCCCTCCACTTT. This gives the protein CAWRGLGWGNSPLHF.

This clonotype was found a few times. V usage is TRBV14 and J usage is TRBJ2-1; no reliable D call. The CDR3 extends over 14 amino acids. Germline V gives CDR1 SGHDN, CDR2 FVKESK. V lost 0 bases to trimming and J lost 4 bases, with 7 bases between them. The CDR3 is CASSQDVGYNEQFF. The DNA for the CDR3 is TGTGCCAGCAGCCAAGATGTAGGGTACAATGAGCAGTTCTTC. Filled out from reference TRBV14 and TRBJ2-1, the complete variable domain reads EAGVTQFPSHSVIEKGQTVTLRCDPISGHDNLYWYRRVMGKEIKFLLHFVKESKQDESGMPNNRFLAERTGGTYSTLKVQPAELEDSGVYFCASSQDVGYNEQFFGPGTRLTVL.

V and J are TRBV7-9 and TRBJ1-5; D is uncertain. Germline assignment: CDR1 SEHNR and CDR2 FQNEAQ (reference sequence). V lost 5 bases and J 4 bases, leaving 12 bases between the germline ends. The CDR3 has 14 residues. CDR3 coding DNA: TGTGCCAGCAGCAACCTGCCTCCGAATCAGCCCCAGCATTTT. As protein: CASSNLPPNQPQHF.

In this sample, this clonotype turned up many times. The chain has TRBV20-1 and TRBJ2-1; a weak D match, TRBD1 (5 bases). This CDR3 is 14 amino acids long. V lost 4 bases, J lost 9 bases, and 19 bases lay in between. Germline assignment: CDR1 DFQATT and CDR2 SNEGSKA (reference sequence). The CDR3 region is CSATVPQGAVEQFF. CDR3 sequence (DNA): TGCAGTGCTACAGTCCCTCAAGGGGCGGTTGAGCAGTTCTTC.

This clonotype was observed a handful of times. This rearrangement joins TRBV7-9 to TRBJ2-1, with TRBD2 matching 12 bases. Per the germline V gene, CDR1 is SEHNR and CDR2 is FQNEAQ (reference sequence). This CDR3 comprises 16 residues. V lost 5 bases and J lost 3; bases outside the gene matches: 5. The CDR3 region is CASSAWTSGDYNEQFF. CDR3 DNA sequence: TGTGCCAGCAGCGCGTGGACTAGCGGGGACTACAATGAGCAGTTCTTC. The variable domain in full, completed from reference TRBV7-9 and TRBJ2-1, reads DTGVSQNPRHKITKRGQNVTFRCDPISEHNRLYWYRQTLGQGPEFLTYFQNEAQLEKSRLLSDRFSAERPKGSFSTLEIQRTEQGDSAMYLCASSAWTSGDYNEQFFGPGTRLTVL.

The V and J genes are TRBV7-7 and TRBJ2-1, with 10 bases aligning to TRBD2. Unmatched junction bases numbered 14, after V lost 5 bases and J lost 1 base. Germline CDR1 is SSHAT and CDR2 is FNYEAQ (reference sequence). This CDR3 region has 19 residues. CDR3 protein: CASSEGAGGPWESYNEQFF. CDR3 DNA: TGTGCCAGCAGCGAAGGAGCGGGAGGGCCTTGGGAGTCCTACAATGAGCAGTTCTTC.

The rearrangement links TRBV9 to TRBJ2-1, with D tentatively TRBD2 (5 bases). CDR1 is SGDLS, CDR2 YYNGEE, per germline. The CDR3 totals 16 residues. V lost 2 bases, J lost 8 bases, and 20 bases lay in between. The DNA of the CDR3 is TGTGCCAGCAGCGTGATAAGGCCGGGAACAATCGATGAGCAGTTCTTC. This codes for CASSVIRPGTIDEQFF.

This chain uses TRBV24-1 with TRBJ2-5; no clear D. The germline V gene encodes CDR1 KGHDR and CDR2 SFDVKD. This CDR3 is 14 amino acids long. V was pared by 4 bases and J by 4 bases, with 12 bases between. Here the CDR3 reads CATSEAGPAETQYF. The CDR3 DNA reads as TGTGCCACCAGTGAGGCCGGGCCAGCAGAGACCCAGTACTTC.

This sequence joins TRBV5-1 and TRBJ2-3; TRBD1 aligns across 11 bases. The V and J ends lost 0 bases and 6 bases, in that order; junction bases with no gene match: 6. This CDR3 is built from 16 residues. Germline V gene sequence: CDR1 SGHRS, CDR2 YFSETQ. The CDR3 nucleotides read TGCGCCAGCAGCTTGGCTGGACAGGGGGCTCTGGATACGCAGTATTTT. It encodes CASSLAGQGALDTQYF.

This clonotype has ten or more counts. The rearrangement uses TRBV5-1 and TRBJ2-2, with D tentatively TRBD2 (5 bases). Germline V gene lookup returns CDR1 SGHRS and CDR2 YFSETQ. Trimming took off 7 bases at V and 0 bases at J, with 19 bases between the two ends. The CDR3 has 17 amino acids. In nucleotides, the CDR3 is TGCGCCAGCCTAGCCACCGACAATACACCGAACACCGGGGAGCTGTTTTTT. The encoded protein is CASLATDNTPNTGELFF.

The CDR3 region has the DNA TGCGCCAGCAGCCGATTTCAGGGGGTTCTCTCTGGGGCCAACGTCCTGACTTTC. Translated: CASSRFQGVLSGANVLTF. J is TRBJ2-6 and V is TRBV4-3; 7 bases agree with TRBD1. The CDR3 is 18 residues long. V shed 4 bases and J 0 bases; nucleotides not matched to a gene: 9. Germline CDR1 is LGHNA and CDR2 is YSLEER.

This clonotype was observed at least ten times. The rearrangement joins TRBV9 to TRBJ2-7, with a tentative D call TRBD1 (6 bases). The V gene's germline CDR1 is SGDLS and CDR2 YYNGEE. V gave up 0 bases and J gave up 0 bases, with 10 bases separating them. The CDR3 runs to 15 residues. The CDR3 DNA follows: TGTGCCAGCAGCGTAGGGGCAGGGGTCTCCTACGAGCAGTACTTC. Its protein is CASSVGAGVSYEQYF.

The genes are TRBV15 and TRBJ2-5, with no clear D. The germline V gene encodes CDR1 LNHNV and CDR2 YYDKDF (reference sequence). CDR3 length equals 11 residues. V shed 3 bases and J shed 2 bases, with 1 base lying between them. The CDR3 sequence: CATSSQETQYF. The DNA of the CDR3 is TGTGCCACCAGCAGTCAAGAGACCCAGTACTTC.